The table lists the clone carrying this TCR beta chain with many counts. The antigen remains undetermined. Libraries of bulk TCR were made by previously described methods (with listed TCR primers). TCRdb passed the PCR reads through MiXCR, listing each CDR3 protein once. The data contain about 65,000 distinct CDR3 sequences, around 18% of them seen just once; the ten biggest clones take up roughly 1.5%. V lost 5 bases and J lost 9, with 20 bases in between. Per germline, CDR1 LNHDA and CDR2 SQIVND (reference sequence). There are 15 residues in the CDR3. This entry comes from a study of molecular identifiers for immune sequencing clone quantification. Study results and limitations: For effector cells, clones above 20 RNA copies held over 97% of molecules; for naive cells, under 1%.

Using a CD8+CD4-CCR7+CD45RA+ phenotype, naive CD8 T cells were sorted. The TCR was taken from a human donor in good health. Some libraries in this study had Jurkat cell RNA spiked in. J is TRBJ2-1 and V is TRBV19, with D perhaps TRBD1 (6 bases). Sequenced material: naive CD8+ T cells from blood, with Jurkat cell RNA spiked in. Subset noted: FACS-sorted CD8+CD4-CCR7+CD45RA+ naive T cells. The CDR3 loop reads CASSQETGTRGEQFF. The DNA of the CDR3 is TGTGCCAGTAGTCAAGAGACAGGAACTCGAGGTGAGCAGTTCTTC. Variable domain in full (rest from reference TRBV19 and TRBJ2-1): DGGITQSPKYLFRKEGQNVTLSCEQNLNHDAMYWYRQDPGQGLRLIYYSQIVNDFQKGDIAEGYSVSREKKESFPLTVTSAQKNPTAFYLCASSQETGTRGEQFFGPGTRLTVL.